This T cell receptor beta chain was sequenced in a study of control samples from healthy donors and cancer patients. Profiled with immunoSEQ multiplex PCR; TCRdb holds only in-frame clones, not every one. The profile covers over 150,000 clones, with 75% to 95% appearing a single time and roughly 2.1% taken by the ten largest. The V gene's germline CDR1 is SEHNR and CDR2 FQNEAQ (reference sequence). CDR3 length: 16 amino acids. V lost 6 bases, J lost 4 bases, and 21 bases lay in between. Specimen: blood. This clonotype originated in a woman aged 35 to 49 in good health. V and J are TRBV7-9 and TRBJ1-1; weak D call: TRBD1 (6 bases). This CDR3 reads CASSPALGGLVTEAFF. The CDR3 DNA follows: TGTGCCAGCAGTCCGGCGCTGGGGGGGCTGGTCACTGAAGCTTTCTTT. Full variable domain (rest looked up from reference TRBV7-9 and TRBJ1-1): DTGVSQNPRHKITKRGQNVTFRCDPISEHNRLYWYRQTLGQGPEFLTYFQNEAQLEKSRLLSDRFSAERPKGSFSTLEIQRTEQGDSAMYLCASSPALGGLVTEAFFGQGTRLTVV.